This T cell receptor beta chain was captured by sequencing in a study of blood T cell repertoires in COVID-19. About the research overall: T cells, B-cell-depleted T cells, or PBMCs supplied cDNA or gDNA.

Per the original methods: Nucleated cell number was recorded as an estimate derived from reference gene primer amplification. Profiled with immunoSEQ multiplex PCR; TCRdb holds only in-frame clones, not every one. Clonal size and the V and J genes are those of that table, whereas D and trimming came from the DNA. The table records approximately 240,000 clones, around 84% of them present only once. The junction had 7 bases not matched to a gene; V was cut back by 3 bases and J by 2 bases. CDR1 and CDR2 (germline): SNHLY, FYNNEI. The CDR3 loop spans 15 amino acids. The rearrangement joins TRBV2 to TRBJ2-7, with TRBD2 identical over 7 bases. Sequencing was performed on peripheral blood. The sequence was collected from a man between 50 and 59 years old who had recovered from COVID-19. CDR3 bases: TGTGCCAGCAGTGACACGGGAGGAGGCCCCTACGAGCAGTACTTC. This translates into CASSDTGGGPYEQYF.